Included here is one TCR beta chain sequence, with context. Its specificity is not known. The source of the sample is a study of a mutant IDH1 vaccine in newly diagnosed glioma. Study overall: Of the patients given treatment, around 62% were male and approximately 40% were female, and a mean age of about 40 years was recorded.

Time point given: baseline, week 1 (first vaccination visit). Treatment defined: pre-vaccination baseline after standard-of-care therapy. Sequenced by immunoSEQ multiplex PCR; TCRdb stores in-frame clones only, minus some. Among about 92,000 clones listed, about 83% were seen once. Study results and caveats: Patients showed vaccine-induced immune responses at a rate of about 93%.

Specimen: PBMCs, collected from a glioma patient treated with radiotherapy, temozolomide or both. This receptor was obtained from a woman between 45 and 65 years old with glioma.

CDR3 residues: CASSQEVGGVISYEQYF. DNA for the CDR3: TGTGCCAGCAGCCAAGAAGTAGGCGGGGTCATATCCTACGAGCAGTACTTC. The chain combines TRBV4-2 with TRBJ2-7, with D possibly TRBD2 on 6 matching bases. This CDR3 comprises 17 residues. V dropped 0 bases and J dropped 1 base, with 16 bases sitting between them. The germline V gene has CDR1 LGHNA and CDR2 YNFKEQ.